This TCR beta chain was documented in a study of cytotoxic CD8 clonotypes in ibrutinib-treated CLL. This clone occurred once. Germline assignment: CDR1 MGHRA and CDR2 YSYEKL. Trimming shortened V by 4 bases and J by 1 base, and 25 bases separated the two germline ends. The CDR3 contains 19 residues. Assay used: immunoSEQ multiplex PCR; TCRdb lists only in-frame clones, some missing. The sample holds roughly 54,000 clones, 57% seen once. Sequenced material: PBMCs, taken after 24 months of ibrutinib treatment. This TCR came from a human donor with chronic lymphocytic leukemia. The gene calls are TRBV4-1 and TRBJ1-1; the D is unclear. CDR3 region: CASSPERWETVNKNTEAFF. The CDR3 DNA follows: TGCGCCAGCAGCCCAGAGCGATGGGAAACCGTAAACAAGAACACTGAAGCTTTCTTT.